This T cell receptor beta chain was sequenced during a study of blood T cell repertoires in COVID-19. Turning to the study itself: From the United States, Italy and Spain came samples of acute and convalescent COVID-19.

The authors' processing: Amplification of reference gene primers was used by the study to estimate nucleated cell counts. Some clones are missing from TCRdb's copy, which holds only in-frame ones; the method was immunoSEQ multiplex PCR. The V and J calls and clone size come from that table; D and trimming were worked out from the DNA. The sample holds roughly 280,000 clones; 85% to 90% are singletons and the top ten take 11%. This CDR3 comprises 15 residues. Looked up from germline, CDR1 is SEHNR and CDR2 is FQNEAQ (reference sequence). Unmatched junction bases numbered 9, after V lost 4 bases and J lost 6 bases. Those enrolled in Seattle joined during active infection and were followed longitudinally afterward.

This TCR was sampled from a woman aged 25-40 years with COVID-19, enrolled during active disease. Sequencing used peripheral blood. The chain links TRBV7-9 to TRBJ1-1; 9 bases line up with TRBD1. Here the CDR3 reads CASSSTRDRVPEAFF. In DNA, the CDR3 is TGTGCCAGCAGCTCAACAAGGGACAGGGTCCCTGAAGCTTTCTTT.